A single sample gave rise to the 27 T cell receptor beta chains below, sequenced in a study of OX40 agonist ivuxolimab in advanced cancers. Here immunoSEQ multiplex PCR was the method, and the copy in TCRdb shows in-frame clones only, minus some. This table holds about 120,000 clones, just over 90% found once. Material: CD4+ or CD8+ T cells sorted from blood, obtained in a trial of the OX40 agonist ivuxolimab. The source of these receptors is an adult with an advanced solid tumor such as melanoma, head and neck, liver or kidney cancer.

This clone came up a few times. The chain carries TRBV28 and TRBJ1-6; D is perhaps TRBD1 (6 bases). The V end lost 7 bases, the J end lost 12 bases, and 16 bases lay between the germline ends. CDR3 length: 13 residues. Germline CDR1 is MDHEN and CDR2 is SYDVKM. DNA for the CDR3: TGTGCCAGCAAAAGGGGGGAAAGGAAACCCCTCCACTTT. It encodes CASKRGERKPLHF.

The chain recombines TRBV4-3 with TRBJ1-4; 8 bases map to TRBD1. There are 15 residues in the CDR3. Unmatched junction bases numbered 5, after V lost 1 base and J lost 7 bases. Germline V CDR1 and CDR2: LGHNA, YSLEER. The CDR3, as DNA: TGCGCCAGCAGCCAAGTGGGGACAGGTGGTGAAAAACTGTTTTTT. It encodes CASSQVGTGGEKLFF.

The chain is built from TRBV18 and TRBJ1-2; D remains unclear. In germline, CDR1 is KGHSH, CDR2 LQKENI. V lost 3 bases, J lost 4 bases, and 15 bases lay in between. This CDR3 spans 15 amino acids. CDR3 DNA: TGTGCCAGCTCACCCCGGGTGGATCGGGCCTATGGCTACACCTTC. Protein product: CASSPRVDRAYGYTF.

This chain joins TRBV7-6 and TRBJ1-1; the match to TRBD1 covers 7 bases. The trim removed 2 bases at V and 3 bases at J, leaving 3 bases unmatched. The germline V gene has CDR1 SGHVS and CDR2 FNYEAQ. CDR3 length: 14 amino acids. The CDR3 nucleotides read TGTGCCAGCAGCTTACAGGGGGTGGACACTGAAGCTTTCTTT. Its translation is CASSLQGVDTEAFF.

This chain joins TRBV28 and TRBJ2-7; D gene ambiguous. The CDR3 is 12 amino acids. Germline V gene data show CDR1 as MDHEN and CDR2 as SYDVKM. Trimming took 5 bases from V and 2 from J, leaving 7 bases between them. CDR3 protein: CASSQSPYEQYF. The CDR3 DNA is TGTGCCAGCAGTCAATCTCCCTACGAGCAGTACTTC.

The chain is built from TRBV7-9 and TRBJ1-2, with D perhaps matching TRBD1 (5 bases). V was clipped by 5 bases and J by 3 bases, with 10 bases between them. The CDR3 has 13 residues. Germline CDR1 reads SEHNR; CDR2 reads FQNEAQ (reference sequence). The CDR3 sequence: CASSPQEYYGYTF. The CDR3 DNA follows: TGTGCCAGCAGCCCACAGGAGTACTATGGCTACACCTTC.

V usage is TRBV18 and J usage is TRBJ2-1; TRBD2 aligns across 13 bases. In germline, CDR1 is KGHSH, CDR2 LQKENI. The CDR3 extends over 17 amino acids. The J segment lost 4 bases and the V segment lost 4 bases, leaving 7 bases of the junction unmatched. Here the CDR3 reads CASSLLTSGRLYNEQFF. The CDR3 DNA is TGTGCCAGCTCACTCTTGACTAGCGGGAGGTTATACAATGAGCAGTTCTTC.

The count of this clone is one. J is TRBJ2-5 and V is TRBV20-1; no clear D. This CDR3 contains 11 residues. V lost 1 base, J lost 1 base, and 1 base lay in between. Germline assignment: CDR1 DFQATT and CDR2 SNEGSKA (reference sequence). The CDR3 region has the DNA TGCAGTGCTAGAGGCCAAGAGACCCAGTACTTC. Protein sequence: CSARGQETQYF.

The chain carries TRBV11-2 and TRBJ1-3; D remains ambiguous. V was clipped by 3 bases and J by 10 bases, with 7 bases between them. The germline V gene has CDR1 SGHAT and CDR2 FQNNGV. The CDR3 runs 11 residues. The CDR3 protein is CASSFGLTIYF. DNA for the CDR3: TGTGCCAGCAGCTTCGGGTTAACCATATATTTT.

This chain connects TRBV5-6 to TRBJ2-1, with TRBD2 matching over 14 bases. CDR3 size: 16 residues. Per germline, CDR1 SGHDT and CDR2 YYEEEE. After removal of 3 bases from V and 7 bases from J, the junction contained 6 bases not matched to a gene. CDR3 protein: CASSSTGTSGGNEQFF. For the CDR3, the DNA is TGTGCCAGCAGCTCAACCGGGACTAGCGGGGGTAATGAGCAGTTCTTC.

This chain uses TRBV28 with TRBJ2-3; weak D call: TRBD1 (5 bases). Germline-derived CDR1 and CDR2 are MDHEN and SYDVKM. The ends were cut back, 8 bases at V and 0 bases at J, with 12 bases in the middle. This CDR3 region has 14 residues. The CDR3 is CASLRGRSTDTQYF. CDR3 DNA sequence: TGTGCCAGCCTAAGGGGCAGGAGCACAGATACGCAGTATTTT. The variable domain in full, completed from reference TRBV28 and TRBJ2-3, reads DVKVTQSSRYLVKRTGEKVFLECVQDMDHENMFWYRQDPGLGLRLIYFSYDVKMKEKGDIPEGYSVSREKKERFSLILESASTNQTSMYLCASLRGRSTDTQYFGPGTRLTVL.

CDR3 amino acids: CASSLGDGNIQYF. The CDR3 bases are TGTGCCAGCAGTTTAGGGGACGGAAACATTCAGTACTTC. The chain uses TRBV6-1 and TRBJ2-4; either TRBD1 or TRBD2 may fit D (5 bases each). The CDR3 consists of 13 residues. CDR1 is MNHNS, CDR2 SASEGT, per germline. V shed 5 bases and J shed 6 bases, with 11 bases lying between them.

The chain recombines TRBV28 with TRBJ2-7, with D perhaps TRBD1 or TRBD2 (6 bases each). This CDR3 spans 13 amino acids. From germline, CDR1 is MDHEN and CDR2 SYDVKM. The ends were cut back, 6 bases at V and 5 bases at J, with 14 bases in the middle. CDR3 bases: TGTGCCAGCAGGTTCTCGGGGGACAACGAGCAGTACTTC. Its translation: CASRFSGDNEQYF.

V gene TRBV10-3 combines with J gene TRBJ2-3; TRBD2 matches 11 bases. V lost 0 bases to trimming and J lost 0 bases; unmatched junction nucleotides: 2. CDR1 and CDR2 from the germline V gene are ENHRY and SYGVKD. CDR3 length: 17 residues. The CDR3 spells CAISESRTSGSTDTQYF. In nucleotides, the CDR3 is TGTGCCATCAGTGAGTCCCGGACTAGCGGGAGCACAGATACGCAGTATTTT.

As DNA, the CDR3 is TGTGCCAGCAGCTGGGAGGCCTACGAGCAGTACTTC. It translates to CASSWEAYEQYF. The chain employs TRBV5-4 and TRBJ2-7; the D gene is possibly TRBD2 (6 bases). Germline V gene sequence: CDR1 SGHNT, CDR2 YYREEE (reference sequence). This CDR3 is built from 12 residues. V was cut by 3 bases and J by 2 bases, with 6 bases left in between.

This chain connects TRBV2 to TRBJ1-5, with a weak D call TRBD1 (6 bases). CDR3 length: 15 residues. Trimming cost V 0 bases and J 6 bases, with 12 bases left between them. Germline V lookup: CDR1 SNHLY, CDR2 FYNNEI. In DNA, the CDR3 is TGTGCCAGCAGTGAAGCGCTTAGGGGGACTCAGCCCCAGCATTTT. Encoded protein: CASSEALRGTQPQHF.

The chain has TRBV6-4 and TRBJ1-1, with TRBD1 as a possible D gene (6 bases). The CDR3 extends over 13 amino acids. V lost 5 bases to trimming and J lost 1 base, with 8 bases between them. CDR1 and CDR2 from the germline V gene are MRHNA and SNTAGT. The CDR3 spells CASSLQGNTEAFF. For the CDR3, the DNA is TGTGCCAGCAGTCTACAGGGGAACACTGAAGCTTTCTTT.

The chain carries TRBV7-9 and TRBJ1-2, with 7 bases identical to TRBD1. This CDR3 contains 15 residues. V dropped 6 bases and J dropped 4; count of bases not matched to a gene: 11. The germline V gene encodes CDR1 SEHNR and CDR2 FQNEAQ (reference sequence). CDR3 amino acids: CASSSDGAGGYGYTF. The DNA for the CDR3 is TGTGCCAGCAGTTCCGACGGGGCAGGGGGCTATGGCTACACCTTC.

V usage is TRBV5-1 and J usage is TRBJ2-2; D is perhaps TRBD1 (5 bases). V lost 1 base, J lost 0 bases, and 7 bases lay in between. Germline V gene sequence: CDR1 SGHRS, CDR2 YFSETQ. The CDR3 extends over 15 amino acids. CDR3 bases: TGCGCCAGCAGCTTGCAGGGCGCGAACACCGGGGAGCTGTTTTTT. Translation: CASSLQGANTGELFF.

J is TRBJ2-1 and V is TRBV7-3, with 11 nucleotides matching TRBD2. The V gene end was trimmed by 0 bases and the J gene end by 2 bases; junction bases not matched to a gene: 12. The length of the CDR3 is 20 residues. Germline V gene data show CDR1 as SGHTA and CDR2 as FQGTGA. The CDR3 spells CASSLTGAGTSGSTYNEQFF. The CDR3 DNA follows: TGTGCCAGCAGCTTAACAGGGGCTGGAACTAGCGGGAGTACCTACAATGAGCAGTTCTTC.

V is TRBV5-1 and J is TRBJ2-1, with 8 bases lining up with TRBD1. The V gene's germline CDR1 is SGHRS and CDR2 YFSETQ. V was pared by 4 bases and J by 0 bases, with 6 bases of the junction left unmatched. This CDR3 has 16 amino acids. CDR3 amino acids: CASSQTGASSYNEQFF. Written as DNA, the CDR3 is TGCGCCAGCAGCCAGACAGGGGCAAGCTCCTACAATGAGCAGTTCTTC.

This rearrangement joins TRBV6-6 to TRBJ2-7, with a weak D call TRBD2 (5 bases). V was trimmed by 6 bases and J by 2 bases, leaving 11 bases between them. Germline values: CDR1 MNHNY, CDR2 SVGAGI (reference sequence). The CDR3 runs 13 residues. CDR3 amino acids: CASSPSGTYEQYF. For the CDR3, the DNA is TGTGCCAGCAGCCCCTCCGGGACCTACGAGCAGTACTTC.

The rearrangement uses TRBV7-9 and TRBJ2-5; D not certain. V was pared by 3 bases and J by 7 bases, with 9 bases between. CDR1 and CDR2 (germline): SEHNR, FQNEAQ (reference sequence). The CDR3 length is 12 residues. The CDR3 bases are TGTGCCAGCAGCTTCCCGTTAGGGACCCAGTACTTC. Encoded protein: CASSFPLGTQYF. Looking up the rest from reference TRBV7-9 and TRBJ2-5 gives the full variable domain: DTGVSQNPRHKITKRGQNVTFRCDPISEHNRLYWYRQTLGQGPEFLTYFQNEAQLEKSRLLSDRFSAERPKGSFSTLEIQRTEQGDSAMYLCASSFPLGTQYFGPGTRLLVL.

The CDR3 reads CASTQAGGLGTIKQFF. CDR3 coding DNA: TGTGCCAGCACCCAAGCGGGGGGGCTGGGCACCATTAAGCAGTTCTTC. The rearrangement uses TRBV7-6 and TRBJ2-1; 10 bases agree with TRBD2. Trimming took 7 bases from V and 11 from J; bases not matched to a gene: 17. CDR1 SGHVS and CDR2 FNYEAQ come from the germline V gene. The CDR3 has 16 amino acids.

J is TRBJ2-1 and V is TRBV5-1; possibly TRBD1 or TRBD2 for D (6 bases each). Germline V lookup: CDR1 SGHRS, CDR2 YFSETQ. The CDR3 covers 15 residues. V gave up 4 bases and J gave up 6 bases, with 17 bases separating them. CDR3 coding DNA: TGCGCCAGCAGCCTCCTCGGAGGGGGACCCAATGAGCAGTTCTTC. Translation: CASSLLGGGPNEQFF.

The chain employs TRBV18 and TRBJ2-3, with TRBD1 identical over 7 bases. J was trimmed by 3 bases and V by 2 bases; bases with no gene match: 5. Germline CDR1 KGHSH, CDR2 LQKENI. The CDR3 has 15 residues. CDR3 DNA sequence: TGTGCCAGCTCACCAGTGGGACAGAGGACAGATACGCAGTATTTT. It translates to CASSPVGQRTDTQYF.

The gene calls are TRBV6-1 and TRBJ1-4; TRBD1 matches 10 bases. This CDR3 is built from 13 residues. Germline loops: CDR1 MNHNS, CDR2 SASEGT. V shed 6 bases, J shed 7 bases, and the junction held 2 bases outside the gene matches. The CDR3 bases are TGTGCCAGCAGCCGGGACAGGGGTGAAAAACTGTTTTTT. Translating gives CASSRDRGEKLFF.